Listed below are T cell receptor beta chains from one sample, sequenced in a study of T cell responses to AZD1222 COVID-19 vaccine. Assay used: immunoSEQ multiplex PCR; TCRdb lists only in-frame clones, some missing. The sample includes about 100,000 clones, roughly nine tenths of them seen just once. Sample: peripheral blood, taken 28 days after the second AZD1222 dose. The receptors originated from an adult who received the AZD1222 COVID-19 vaccine. The CDR3 runs from the conserved cysteine through the conserved F or W. A D gene is named only where the DNA matches it firmly. Only some rows state a clone size, as once, few, many or a class for expanded clones.

V	D	size	J	DNA	CDR3
TRBV5-1	.	.	TRBJ2-1	TGCGCCAGCAGCTTGGGCCCCGGAGGTGAGCAGTTCTTC	CASSLGPGGEQFF
TRBV2	.	.	TRBJ1-1	TGTGCCAGCAGTGAATGGCAGGAGAACACTGAAGCTTTCTTT	CASSEWQENTEAFF
TRBV6-5	.	.	TRBJ2-1	TGTGCCAGCAGCCCAGGCACCTACAATGAGCAGTTCTTC	CASSPGTYNEQFF
TRBV20-1	.	once	TRBJ1-2	TGCAGTGCCCAGGGCGGCTATGGCTACACCTTC	CSAQGGYGYTF
TRBV6-6	.	.	TRBJ1-1	TGTGCCAGCAGTTACTCGAGGGTGGGGACTGAAGCTTTCTTT	CASSYSRVGTEAFF
TRBV30	.	.	TRBJ1-2	TGTGCCTGGAGTGTAAAGGGTATTAACTATGGCTACACCTTC	CAWSVKGINYGYTF
TRBV9	TRBD2	.	TRBJ2-5	TGTGCCAGCAGCGTGGGGACTAGCGGGGGGGCAGGAGAGACCCAGTACTTC	CASSVGTSGGAGETQYF
TRBV2	TRBD1	.	TRBJ1-1	TGTGCCAGCAGAAAGACAGGGCCCACTGAAGCTTTCTTT	CASRKTGPTEAFF
TRBV3-1/TRBV3-2	TRBD2	.	TRBJ2-1	TGTGCCAGCAGCCAAGGGCTAGCGGGGGGAAGGCAGTTCTTC	CASSQGLAGGRQFF
TRBV5-1	.	.	TRBJ2-7	TGCGCCAGCAGCTTGGCACTGGGCAGCTACGAGCAGTACTTC	CASSLALGSYEQYF
TRBV5-1	TRBD1	.	TRBJ1-1	TGCGCCAGCAGCTTTGGGACAGGGCATGGCACTGAAGCTTTCTTT	CASSFGTGHGTEAFF
TRBV18	.	.	TRBJ1-1	TGTGCCAGCTCCCTATCTTCGAGCCTGAACACTGAAGCTTTCTTT	CASSLSSSLNTEAFF
TRBV12-3/TRBV12-4	.	once	TRBJ1-1	TGTGCCAGCAGTTTGGGAGTTATCACTGAAGCTTTCTTT	CASSLGVITEAFF
TRBV5-1	.	.	TRBJ1-1	TGCGCCAGCAGCCCGGGAACACACGCCATGAACACTGAAGCTTTCTTT	CASSPGTHAMNTEAFF
TRBV7-2	TRBD2	.	TRBJ2-3	TGTGCCAGCAGCGCACTAGCGGGGGGGCCTAGCACAGATACGCAGTATTTT	CASSALAGGPSTDTQYF
TRBV2	TRBD2	few	TRBJ2-3	TGTGCCAGCAGCGGACTAGCGGGAGCCGCGGGGGGCACAGATACGCAGTATTTT	CASSGLAGAAGGTDTQYF
TRBV30	.	.	TRBJ1-2	TGTGCCTGGACCCAGAATGAAGGGTTTAACTATGGCTACACCTTC	CAWTQNEGFNYGYTF
TRBV21-1	.	.	TRBJ2-3	TGTGCCAGCAGCAAAGGTCAGATTAAATCCCCCCATCAATCCCCGGCGCAGTATTTT	CASSKGQIKSPHQSPAQYF
TRBV5-5	.	.	TRBJ2-7	TGTGCCAGCAGCCTTGGGGGGTTGGGGTCCTACGAGCAGTACTTC	CASSLGGLGSYEQYF
TRBV2	TRBD1	.	TRBJ2-1	TGTGCCAGCAGTGGCCCCGATCCTATACAGGGGCACACTAGTTCCCTCTCCTACAATGAGCAGTTCTTC	CASSGPDPIQGHTSSLSYNEQFF
TRBV6-5	.	.	TRBJ1-5	TGTGCCAGCACCGCCGGGACATTAATGAATCAGCCCCAGCATTTT	CASTAGTLMNQPQHF
TRBV12-3/TRBV12-4	.	once	TRBJ1-1	TGTGCCAGCAGTTTATCAGGGTTGGGGGCTTTCTTT	CASSLSGLGAFF
TRBV7-2	.	.	TRBJ2-3	TGTGCCAGCAGCTCCCCCCCTTTAGCTGCCCCCGCTTTTTTT	CASSSPPLAAPAFF
TRBV3-1/TRBV3-2	TRBD2	.	TRBJ2-3	TGTGCCAGCAGCCAAGAAAGGACTAGCGGGAGCACAGATACGCAGTATTTT	CASSQERTSGSTDTQYF
TRBV2	.	.	TRBJ2-3	TGTGCCAGCAGTAGCATTCGAGAGGACACAGATACGCAGTATTTT	CASSSIREDTDTQYF
TRBV4-2	.	.	TRBJ2-5	TGTGCCAGCAGGAAAGATCTCGGCGGACAAGAGACCCAGTACTTC	CASRKDLGGQETQYF
TRBV3-1/TRBV3-2	.	.	TRBJ2-3	TGTGCCAGCAGCCAAGATTGGAGCACAGATACGCAGTATTTT	CASSQDWSTDTQYF
TRBV5-6	.	.	TRBJ1-1	TGTGCCAGCAGCGACTCAGGGGAGGGTAACACTGAAGCTTTCTTT	CASSDSGEGNTEAFF
TRBV5-1	.	.	TRBJ1-1	TGCGCCAGCAGCTCAGGGGACAACACTGAAGCTTTCTTT	CASSSGDNTEAFF
TRBV7-2	TRBD2	.	TRBJ2-1	TGTGCCAGCAGCCCCGGGACTAGCGGGACCAATGAGCAGTTCTTC	CASSPGTSGTNEQFF
TRBV5-4	.	.	TRBJ1-2	TGTGCCAGCAGCGTCGGTTCCCAGGAAGGCTACACCTTC	CASSVGSQEGYTF
TRBV7-2	.	.	TRBJ1-1	TGTGCCAGCAGCTTAGGACTTGTACCCTTGAACACTGAAGCTTTCTTT	CASSLGLVPLNTEAFF
TRBV6-5	.	.	TRBJ1-6	TGTGCCAGCAGGATCAGTCTGAATTCACCCCTCCACTTT	CASRISLNSPLHF
TRBV16	TRBD1	.	TRBJ1-5	TGTGCCAGCAGCTCCGGGACAGGGAGATATAGCAATCAGCCCCAGCATTTT	CASSSGTGRYSNQPQHF
TRBV12-3/TRBV12-4	.	.	TRBJ2-2	TGTGCCAGCAGTTTTCCATGGACCGGGGAGCTGTTTTTT	CASSFPWTGELFF
TRBV27	.	.	TRBJ1-4	TGTGCCAGCAAAAGGGCGGGGACTAATGAAAAACTGTTTTTT	CASKRAGTNEKLFF
TRBV7-3	.	.	TRBJ1-1	TGTGCCAGCAGCTTAACGGGGGACGGACGATGGAACACTGAAGCTTTCTTT	CASSLTGDGRWNTEAFF
TRBV18	.	.	TRBJ1-4	TGTGCCAGCTCACGTGAAGGGGCTCCCGGAGCTAATGAAAAACTGTTTTTT	CASSREGAPGANEKLFF
TRBV7-6	TRBD1	once	TRBJ1-1	TGTGCCAGCAGCTCGGGACAGGGGGAAATCGCTGAAGCTTTCTTT	CASSSGQGEIAEAFF
TRBV2	.	.	TRBJ2-5	TGTGCCAGCAGTGAAGCGATTCATAAAGAGACCCAGTACTTC	CASSEAIHKETQYF
TRBV10-3	.	.	TRBJ1-1	TGTGCCATCAGTGAAGGGGGGCTTACTGAAGCTTTCTTT	CAISEGGLTEAFF
TRBV12-5	TRBD1	.	TRBJ2-1	TGTGCTAGTGGTTTAATTCTTGGGGGGACAGGGAATCCCGGTGAGCAGTTCTTC	CASGLILGGTGNPGEQFF
TRBV24-1	TRBD1	once	TRBJ1-3	TGTGCCACCAGTGATTTGCGTCGGCAGGGGGCGTCTGGAAACACCATATATTTT	CATSDLRRQGASGNTIYF
TRBV19	.	.	TRBJ1-2	TGTGCCACATATTACAGCGGGCCTCTCCCCGAAAAATCTTATGGCTACACCTTC	CATYYSGPLPEKSYGYTF
TRBV18	TRBD1	few	TRBJ2-1	TGTGCCAGCTCAGCCCGGGACAGGGTCATCAATGAGCAGTTCTTC	CASSARDRVINEQFF
TRBV19	.	.	TRBJ2-7	TGTGCCAGTAGTATTGGAGGGGGGGTCGAGCAGTACTTC	CASSIGGGVEQYF
TRBV6-6	.	.	TRBJ1-5	TGTGCCAGCAGTCGGAGACAGGCGTACAATAGCAATCAGCCCCAGCATTTT	CASSRRQAYNSNQPQHF
TRBV7-2	.	.	TRBJ1-5	TGTGCCAGCAGCTTTCGGGGCGGGGGCAATCAGCCCCAGCATTTT	CASSFRGGGNQPQHF
TRBV5-1	.	.	TRBJ1-2	TGCGCCAGCAGCTTGGACAGATCTAACTATGGCTACACCTTC	CASSLDRSNYGYTF
TRBV11-2	.	.	TRBJ2-7	TGTGCCAGCAGCTCCCTGGGTTTCTTCGAGCAGTACTTC	CASSSLGFFEQYF
TRBV4-2	.	.	TRBJ1-4	TGTGCCAGCAGCCAAGAGGCCGACCTAGTGGGGAAACTGTTTTTT	CASSQEADLVGKLFF